These T cell receptor beta chains were read from a single sample in a study of T cell repertoires in cytomegalovirus infection. These receptors have no known antigen. In TCRdb, the reads were re-called with MiXCR into one record per CDR3 protein. The profile shows approximately 340,000 distinct CDR3 sequences, 25% to 35% of them singletons. The material sequenced was cultured PBMCs, taken from culture after CMV antigen stimulation. These receptor sequences come from a human donor in good health (CMV status not recorded). Some clones in this sample may be carry-over from other donors' samples. The CDR3 runs from the conserved cysteine through the conserved F or W. The order of the fields is clone size, V gene, J gene, D gene, CDR3 protein, CDR3 DNA. D genes are given only for firm matches. Clone size is shown for a subset of rows, as once, few, many or a class of expanded clone.

size: -; V: TRBV7-2; J: TRBJ2-2; D: -; CDR3: CASGIGPNTGELFF; DNA: TGTGCCAGTGGCATCGGCCCCAACACCGGGGAGCTGTTTTTT
size: -; V: TRBV20-1; J: TRBJ2-3; D: TRBD2; CDR3: CSASTSGGDPSTDTQYF; DNA: TGCAGTGCTTCGACTAGCGGGGGTGACCCTAGCACAGATACGCAGTATTTT
size: few; V: TRBV6-6; J: TRBJ1-2; D: -; CDR3: CASSELGRLTNYGYTF; DNA: TGTGCCAGCAGTGAGCTTGGACGGCTTACTAACTATGGCTACACCTTC
size: -; V: TRBV9; J: TRBJ2-1; D: TRBD2; CDR3: CASSVGSGSREQFF; DNA: TGTGCCAGCAGCGTAGGGAGCGGGAGTCGTGAGCAGTTCTTC
size: once; V: TRBV12-5; J: TRBJ1-5; D: -; CDR3: CASGDTGDQPQHF; DNA: TGTGCTAGTGGGGATACAGGAGATCAGCCCCAGCATTTT
size: -; V: TRBV6-6; J: TRBJ1-5; D: -; CDR3: CASHPDRTQPQHF; DNA: TGTGCCAGCCACCCGGACCGCACACAGCCCCAGCATTTT
size: once; V: TRBV11-2; J: TRBJ2-2; D: -; CDR3: CASSGSGADTGELFF; DNA: TGTGCCAGCAGTGGTTCGGGGGCCGACACCGGGGAGCTGTTTTTT
size: -; V: TRBV24-1; J: TRBJ2-3; D: -; CDR3: CATSDPAEDADTQYF; DNA: TGTGCCACCAGTGATCCCGCCGAGGATGCAGATACGCAGTATTTT
size: -; V: TRBV11-2; J: TRBJ2-3; D: -; CDR3: CASSLWGATDTQYF; DNA: TGTGCCAGCAGCTTATGGGGGGCGACAGATACGCAGTATTTT
size: few; V: TRBV7-6; J: TRBJ1-1; D: -; CDR3: CASGRDGNTEAFF; DNA: TGTGCCAGCGGAAGGGACGGAAACACTGAAGCTTTCTTT
size: -; V: TRBV11-2; J: TRBJ2-3; D: -; CDR3: CASSFGRGRTDTQYF; DNA: TGTGCCAGCAGCTTCGGGCGGGGTCGCACAGATACGCAGTATTTT
size: few; V: TRBV29-1; J: TRBJ2-3; D: TRBD2; CDR3: CSVGVRTSGSTDTQYF; DNA: TGCAGCGTGGGGGTTCGGACTAGCGGGAGCACAGATACGCAGTATTTT
size: -; V: TRBV19; J: TRBJ2-3; D: -; CDR3: CASSLSENTDTQYF; DNA: TGTGCCAGTAGCCTATCAGAAAACACAGATACGCAGTATTTT
size: -; V: TRBV7-9; J: TRBJ2-1; D: TRBD2; CDR3: CASSLELAGGNEQFF; DNA: TGTGCCAGCAGCTTAGAACTAGCGGGAGGGAATGAGCAGTTCTTC
size: once; V: TRBV7-3; J: TRBJ2-6; D: -; CDR3: CASRISGANVLTF; DNA: TGTGCCAGCAGAATTTCTGGGGCCAACGTCCTGACTTTC
size: few; V: TRBV7-9; J: TRBJ1-5; D: TRBD1; CDR3: CASSLAGGSQPQHF; DNA: TGTGCCAGCAGCTTAGCAGGGGGCAGTCAGCCCCAGCATTTT
size: -; V: TRBV20-1; J: TRBJ1-4; D: TRBD1; CDR3: CSARAGTGNEKLFF; DNA: TGCAGTGCTAGGGCTGGGACAGGGAACGAAAAACTGTTTTTT
size: -; V: TRBV6-1; J: TRBJ2-1; D: TRBD2; CDR3: CASSPRSRAGAYGNNEQFF; DNA: TGTGCCAGCAGTCCCAGATCGAGAGCGGGAGCGTATGGGAACAATGAGCAGTTCTTC
size: -; V: TRBV2; J: TRBJ2-3; D: -; CDR3: CASSELVRTDTQYF; DNA: TGTGCCAGCAGTGAACTAGTCCGCACAGATACGCAGTATTTT
size: few; V: TRBV7-2; J: TRBJ2-1; D: TRBD2; CDR3: CASSSSGGWGNEQFF; DNA: TGTGCCAGCAGCTCTAGCGGGGGCTGGGGGAATGAGCAGTTCTTC
size: -; V: TRBV11-2; J: TRBJ2-6; D: -; CDR3: CASSLLRGSGANVLTF; DNA: TGTGCCAGCAGCTTACTCAGGGGCTCTGGGGCCAACGTCCTGACTTTC
size: few; V: TRBV12-3/TRBV12-4; J: TRBJ1-1; D: TRBD1; CDR3: CASSPGQGGAFF; DNA: TGTGCCAGCAGCCCCGGACAGGGCGGGGCTTTCTTT
size: many; V: TRBV7-2; J: TRBJ2-7; D: -; CDR3: CASSFYRAYEQYF; DNA: TGTGCCAGCAGCTTTTACAGGGCCTACGAGCAGTACTTC
size: -; V: TRBV28; J: TRBJ2-2; D: TRBD2; CDR3: CASKYSGSSGELFF; DNA: TGTGCCAGCAAATACAGCGGGAGCTCCGGGGAGCTGTTTTTT
size: many; V: TRBV7-2; J: TRBJ2-1; D: -; CDR3: CASSIGTGGRPEGVF; DNA: TGTGCCAGCAGCATAGGGACAGGCGGGAGGCCCGAAGGGGTCTTC
size: few; V: TRBV5-1; J: TRBJ2-1; D: TRBD2; CDR3: CASSSTLSGGSYNEQFF; DNA: TGCGCCAGCAGCTCTACACTCAGCGGGGGCTCCTACAATGAGCAGTTCTTC
size: many; V: TRBV6-1; J: TRBJ1-6; D: TRBD1; CDR3: CASSLDRDKSSPLHF; DNA: TGTGCCAGCAGTCTGGACAGGGATAAGAGTTCACCCCTCCACTTT
size: -; V: TRBV28; J: TRBJ1-5; D: -; CDR3: CASSPTSTDTLNQPQHF; DNA: TGTGCCAGCAGTCCTACATCGACGGACACTCTAAATCAGCCCCAGCATTTT
size: few; V: TRBV2; J: TRBJ2-1; D: -; CDR3: CAVTGPLTYNEQFF; DNA: TGTGCCGTTACAGGGCCCCTGACCTACAATGAGCAGTTCTTC
size: -; V: TRBV9; J: TRBJ1-5; D: -; CDR3: CASSVDGMDQPQHF; DNA: TGTGCCAGCAGCGTAGATGGTATGGATCAGCCCCAGCATTTT
size: -; V: TRBV15; J: TRBJ1-2; D: -; CDR3: CATSNIPTYGYTF; DNA: TGTGCCACCAGCAATATTCCCACCTATGGCTACACCTTC
size: few; V: TRBV4-1; J: TRBJ2-7; D: TRBD1; CDR3: CASSTNRGPFSYEQYF; DNA: TGCGCCAGCAGCACGAACAGGGGGCCCTTTTCCTACGAGCAGTACTTC
size: -; V: TRBV20-1; J: TRBJ1-5; D: -; CDR3: CSADVSGSSQPQHF; DNA: TGCAGTGCGGACGTGTCGGGGAGCTCTCAGCCCCAGCATTTT
size: -; V: TRBV7-2; J: TRBJ2-5; D: -; CDR3: CASSLTTTQYF; DNA: TGTGCCAGCAGCTTGACAACGACCCAGTACTTC
size: few; V: TRBV7-6; J: TRBJ2-1; D: TRBD2; CDR3: CASSPNERGEQFF; DNA: TGTGCTAGCAGCCCCAATGAGCGGGGTGAGCAGTTCTTC
size: -; V: TRBV7-9; J: TRBJ1-1; D: -; CDR3: CASSFHTGTEAFF; DNA: TGTGCCAGCAGCTTCCATACCGGGACTGAAGCTTTCTTT
size: -; V: TRBV27; J: TRBJ2-7; D: TRBD2; CDR3: CASSPNSGRARREQYF; DNA: TGTGCCAGCAGTCCGAATAGCGGGAGGGCCCGACGCGAGCAGTACTTC
size: -; V: TRBV19; J: TRBJ1-5; D: TRBD1; CDR3: CATRDRGFGSNQPQHF; DNA: TGTGCCACCCGGGACAGGGGGTTTGGTAGCAATCAGCCCCAGCATTTT
size: -; V: TRBV7-8; J: TRBJ1-2; D: TRBD1; CDR3: CASSLPAAGTAYGYTF; DNA: TGTGCCAGCAGCTTACCCGCCGCTGGGACAGCCTATGGCTACACCTTC
size: few; V: TRBV6-1; J: TRBJ2-7; D: -; CDR3: CAIGASSYEQYF; DNA: TGTGCCATAGGAGCCAGCTCCTACGAGCAGTACTTC
size: -; V: TRBV5-5; J: TRBJ2-6; D: -; CDR3: CASSGSRANVLTF; DNA: TGTGCCAGCAGCGGTTCTCGGGCCAACGTCCTGACTTTC
size: -; V: TRBV29-1; J: TRBJ2-2; D: -; CDR3: CSVEDWGRENTGELFF; DNA: TGCAGCGTTGAAGATTGGGGCAGAGAGAACACCGGGGAGCTGTTTTTT